A selection of T cell receptor beta chains follows, all from one sample in a study of shared clonotypes between healthy human individuals. Sequencing was performed with immunoSEQ multiplex PCR; in TCRdb, only in-frame clones are kept and a portion is missing. The sample shows about 2 million clones, over 85% of them seen only once. The sequenced material came from naive CD8+ T cells sorted from blood. Receptors originate from a man between 18 and 29 years old in good health. CDR3s include the opening cysteine and the closing phenylalanine or tryptophan. Each record gives: J gene, D gene, V gene, clone size, CDR3 DNA, CDR3 protein. The D gene is left open where the match is weak. Only part of the rows carry a size: once, few, many, or a class if the clone is expanded.

TRBJ1-2	TRBD1	TRBV7-9	NA	TGTGCCAGCAGCTCTACAGGGGACTATGGCTACACCTTC	CASSSTGDYGYTF
TRBJ2-1	NA	TRBV4-1	NA	TGCGCCAGCAGCCACCGACCGGGACTTCCCAATGAGCAGTTCTTC	CASSHRPGLPNEQFF
TRBJ2-2	TRBD2	TRBV14	NA	TGTGCCAGCAGCCTTCCGGCGGGAGGAAACACCGGGGAGCTGTTTTTT	CASSLPAGGNTGELFF
TRBJ2-6	NA	TRBV27	NA	TGTGCCAGCAGCCACAACCGGGCCTCAGACTACTCTGGGGCCAACGTCCTGACTTTC	CASSHNRASDYSGANVLTF
TRBJ2-7	NA	TRBV13	NA	TGTGCCAGCAGCAAAACAGGGACGGCCTACGAGCAGTACTTC	CASSKTGTAYEQYF
TRBJ1-6	NA	TRBV27	NA	TGTGCCAGTTCCCTAGAGACAGGACTTGGATATAATTCACCCCTCCACTTT	CASSLETGLGYNSPLHF
TRBJ2-1	TRBD1	TRBV5-4	NA	TGTGCCAGCTGGGACAGACTTTACAATGAGCAGTTCTTC	CASWDRLYNEQFF
TRBJ1-5	NA	TRBV4-1	NA	TGCGCCAGCAGCCAAACAAAAGATCAGCCCCAGCATTTT	CASSQTKDQPQHF
TRBJ2-1	NA	TRBV2	NA	TGTGCCAGCAGCTCAAGGGGGAATTACAATGAGCAGTTCTTC	CASSSRGNYNEQFF
TRBJ1-5	NA	TRBV4-3	NA	TGCGCCAGCAGCCAAGTATGGAGTCAGGGGTATAATGGAGATCAGCCCCAGCATTTT	CASSQVWSQGYNGDQPQHF
TRBJ2-7	NA	TRBV5-4	NA	TGTGCCAGCAGCTTAGGATTAGGGGGCTACGAGCAGTACTTC	CASSLGLGGYEQYF
TRBJ2-2	TRBD2	TRBV28	NA	TGTGCCAGCAGATATAATGTACCTAGCGGGGTGAACACCGGGGAGCTGTTTTTT	CASRYNVPSGVNTGELFF
TRBJ2-1	NA	TRBV7-9	NA	TGTGCCAGCAGCTTAGGCCAGGGTTACAATGAGCAGTTCTTC	CASSLGQGYNEQFF
TRBJ2-7	NA	TRBV6-1	NA	TGTGCCAGCAGTGAAGCGGGACGAATCGGCTACGAGCAGTACTTC	CASSEAGRIGYEQYF
TRBJ2-3	NA	TRBV2	once	TGTGCCAGCAGTGAAACCCCGCGCACAGATACGCAGTATTTT	CASSETPRTDTQYF
TRBJ2-3	TRBD1	TRBV27	NA	TGTGCCAGCAGTAAGACCCTGAGGGGGCCAGATACGCAGTATTTT	CASSKTLRGPDTQYF
TRBJ2-7	NA	TRBV12-5	NA	TGTGCTAGTGCCGAAAGCGGAACCTACGAGCAGTACTTC	CASAESGTYEQYF
TRBJ1-5	TRBD1	TRBV16	NA	TGTGCCAGCAGACCCAAGTTCGACAGGGCCGGGAGTCAGCCCCAGCATTTT	CASRPKFDRAGSQPQHF
TRBJ1-4	NA	TRBV9	NA	TGTGCCAGCAGCGTCTTCTCAACTAATGAAAAACTGTTTTTT	CASSVFSTNEKLFF
TRBJ1-2	TRBD1	TRBV6-1	NA	TGTGCCAGCAGTGAAGGTTTCGGGACAGTTAACTATGGCTACACCTTC	CASSEGFGTVNYGYTF
TRBJ2-5	TRBD2	TRBV2	NA	TGTGCCAGCTCCGGGAGGCCTGGGACCCAGTACTTC	CASSGRPGTQYF
TRBJ2-5	NA	TRBV5-1	NA	TGCGCCAGCAGCTTGGGAGACAGGCGGACGGAGACCCAGTACTTC	CASSLGDRRTETQYF
TRBJ2-7	TRBD1	TRBV7-9	NA	TGTGCCAGCAGCGCCCGGGACAGGTACTACGAGCAGTACTTC	CASSARDRYYEQYF
TRBJ1-5	NA	TRBV27	NA	TGTGCCAGCAGTTTAATGGGGTTGAGCAATCAGCCCCAGCATTTT	CASSLMGLSNQPQHF
TRBJ2-7	NA	TRBV19	NA	TGTGCCAGTAGTGAAGGGGCGGAGGAGTTGTACGAGCAGTACTTC	CASSEGAEELYEQYF
TRBJ2-4	NA	TRBV11-3	NA	TGTGCCAGCAGCTTAGTGGACGGAGCCAAAAACATTCAGTACTTC	CASSLVDGAKNIQYF
TRBJ1-1	NA	TRBV2	NA	TGTGCCAGCAGTGATAGCGTCGGGAACACTGAAGCTTTCTTT	CASSDSVGNTEAFF
TRBJ2-1	NA	TRBV7-2	NA	TGTGCCAGCAGCTTTGCTGGGGGCTCCTACAATGAGCAGTTCTTC	CASSFAGGSYNEQFF
TRBJ2-7	TRBD2	TRBV7-9	NA	TGTGCCAGCAGCCCGAGAACCCTAGCGGGAGACACCTACGAGCAGTACTTC	CASSPRTLAGDTYEQYF
TRBJ2-1	TRBD2	TRBV2	NA	TGTGCCAGCAGTGAATCGGGGACTAGCGTAGGCTGGCAGCAGTTCTTC	CASSESGTSVGWQQFF
TRBJ2-2	TRBD1	TRBV2	NA	TGTGCCAGCATGGGACAGGGTTGGAACACCGGGGAGCTGTTTTTT	CASMGQGWNTGELFF
TRBJ1-2	NA	TRBV27	once	TGTGCCAGCAGTTTCTTAGGGGACTATGGCTACACCTTC	CASSFLGDYGYTF
TRBJ2-7	TRBD1	TRBV9	NA	TGTGCCAGCAGCGATGGGTCCGGGACAGGTGTCTACGAGCAGTACTTC	CASSDGSGTGVYEQYF
TRBJ2-4	TRBD1	TRBV6-1	NA	TGTGCCAGCAGTGAGGACAGGGAAGGTACCAAAAACATTCAGTACTTC	CASSEDREGTKNIQYF
TRBJ1-6	NA	TRBV4-1	few	TGCGCCAGCAGCCAGGGCCCAGGTCCGCATTCACCCCTCCACTTT	CASSQGPGPHSPLHF
TRBJ2-2	TRBD1	TRBV5-1	NA	TGCGCCAGCAGCTTGGTACCGGGACAGGGGATGGTCGGGGAGCTGTTTTTT	CASSLVPGQGMVGELFF
TRBJ1-5	NA	TRBV27	once	TGTGCCAGCAGTTTATCGATTTCCTATCAGCCCCAGCATTTT	CASSLSISYQPQHF
TRBJ1-4	TRBD1	TRBV18	NA	TGTGCCAGCTCACACGGGACAGTTGATAATGAAAAACTGTTTTTT	CASSHGTVDNEKLFF